Listed below are T cell receptor beta chains from one sample, sequenced in a study of blood T cell repertoires in COVID-19. The method was immunoSEQ multiplex PCR; TCRdb's version includes in-frame clones alone and lacks a portion of them. The sample shows 160,000 or so clones, about 80% of them seen only once. The material sequenced was peripheral blood. These receptors were obtained from a woman aged 70-85 years with acute or convalescent COVID-19. Each CDR3 is given with its conserved first and last residue. The D gene is left open where the match is weak. Size is stated for part of the rows, as once, few or many counts, or as a class when the clone is expanded.

abundance: once
v_gene: TRBV28
j_gene: TRBJ2-3
d_gene: NA
CDR3aa: CASSSRNTDTQYF
CDR3nt: TGTGCCAGCAGTTCGCGCAACACAGATACGCAGTATTTT

abundance: NA
v_gene: TRBV28
j_gene: TRBJ2-3
d_gene: TRBD1
CDR3aa: CASSRGPSTDTQYF
CDR3nt: TGTGCCAGCAGCAGGGGGCCTAGCACAGATACGCAGTATTTT

abundance: NA
v_gene: TRBV4-2
j_gene: TRBJ2-6
d_gene: TRBD1
CDR3aa: CASSQTRDRVSPGANVLTF
CDR3nt: TGTGCCAGCAGCCAAACCCGGGACAGGGTTAGCCCTGGGGCCAACGTCCTGACTTTC

abundance: NA
v_gene: TRBV6-1
j_gene: TRBJ2-1
d_gene: NA
CDR3aa: CASSETYQSSYNEQFF
CDR3nt: TGTGCCAGCAGTGAGACTTACCAGAGCTCCTACAATGAGCAGTTCTTC

abundance: large
v_gene: TRBV13
j_gene: TRBJ2-3
d_gene: TRBD1
CDR3aa: CASSLRDRGPDTQYF
CDR3nt: TGTGCCAGCAGCCTCCGAGACAGGGGGCCAGATACGCAGTATTTT

abundance: NA
v_gene: TRBV10-1
j_gene: TRBJ2-3
d_gene: TRBD2
CDR3aa: CASSDQAGADTQYF
CDR3nt: TGCGCCAGCAGTGATCAGGCGGGAGCAGATACGCAGTATTTT

abundance: NA
v_gene: TRBV6-5
j_gene: TRBJ2-3
d_gene: NA
CDR3aa: CASSSETSTDTQYF
CDR3nt: TGTGCCAGCAGTTCAGAGACTAGCACAGATACGCAGTATTTT

abundance: once
v_gene: TRBV3-1/TRBV3-2
j_gene: TRBJ1-2
d_gene: TRBD1
CDR3aa: CASSQLGTAYGYTF
CDR3nt: TGTGCCAGCAGCCAACTAGGGACAGCCTATGGCTACACCTTC

abundance: NA
v_gene: TRBV10-1
j_gene: TRBJ2-3
d_gene: TRBD2
CDR3aa: CASTQRTSGTDTQYF
CDR3nt: TGCGCCAGCACCCAACGGACTAGCGGCACAGATACGCAGTATTTT

abundance: NA
v_gene: TRBV5-1
j_gene: TRBJ2-1
d_gene: NA
CDR3aa: CASSLGGSDNEQFF
CDR3nt: TGCGCCAGCAGCTTGGGGGGTAGCGACAATGAGCAGTTCTTC

abundance: NA
v_gene: TRBV28
j_gene: TRBJ1-5
d_gene: NA
CDR3aa: CASGSNQPQHF
CDR3nt: TGTGCCAGCGGGAGTAATCAGCCCCAGCATTTT

abundance: few
v_gene: TRBV2
j_gene: TRBJ1-5
d_gene: NA
CDR3aa: CASSKDSHQPQHF
CDR3nt: TGTGCCAGCAGTAAGGACAGCCATCAGCCCCAGCATTTT

abundance: NA
v_gene: TRBV19
j_gene: TRBJ2-7
d_gene: NA
CDR3aa: CATATPRGADYGQYF
CDR3nt: TGTGCCACCGCGACCCCCCGGGGGGCCGACTACGGGCAGTACTTC

abundance: NA
v_gene: TRBV6-2/TRBV6-3
j_gene: TRBJ2-7
d_gene: NA
CDR3aa: CASSVTGSSYEQYF
CDR3nt: TGTGCCAGCAGTGTAACCGGGAGCTCCTACGAGCAGTACTTC

abundance: NA
v_gene: TRBV19
j_gene: TRBJ2-5
d_gene: NA
CDR3aa: CASSAIGVQETQYF
CDR3nt: TGTGCCAGTAGTGCCATAGGGGTTCAAGAGACCCAGTACTTC

abundance: few
v_gene: TRBV7-3
j_gene: TRBJ1-6
d_gene: NA
CDR3aa: CASSFQGSYNSPLHF
CDR3nt: TGTGCCAGCAGCTTTCAGGGCTCCTATAATTCACCCCTCCACTTT

abundance: NA
v_gene: TRBV2
j_gene: TRBJ2-1
d_gene: NA
CDR3aa: CASTQNLGAGAGNEQFF
CDR3nt: TGTGCCAGCACCCAAAACTTGGGGGCAGGGGCAGGTAATGAGCAGTTCTTC

abundance: NA
v_gene: TRBV5-1
j_gene: TRBJ2-1
d_gene: TRBD1
CDR3aa: CASSLEDRVQFF
CDR3nt: TGCGCCAGCAGCTTGGAGGACAGGGTTCAGTTCTTC

abundance: few
v_gene: TRBV2
j_gene: TRBJ1-6
d_gene: TRBD1
CDR3aa: CASSGTGGRGSPLHF
CDR3nt: TGTGCCAGCAGTGGGACAGGGGGAAGAGGTTCACCCCTCCACTTT

abundance: NA
v_gene: TRBV4-2
j_gene: TRBJ2-3
d_gene: TRBD1
CDR3aa: CASSPTTGVGTDTQYF
CDR3nt: TGTGCCAGCAGTCCCACGACAGGGGTTGGCACAGATACGCAGTATTTT

abundance: NA
v_gene: TRBV7-9
j_gene: TRBJ2-5
d_gene: TRBD1
CDR3aa: CASSLWGQGETQYF
CDR3nt: TGTGCCAGCAGCTTATGGGGACAGGGTGAGACCCAGTACTTC

abundance: NA
v_gene: TRBV2
j_gene: TRBJ2-5
d_gene: TRBD1
CDR3aa: CASLGQGRPETQYF
CDR3nt: TGTGCCAGCTTGGGACAGGGGCGTCCCGAGACCCAGTACTTC

abundance: NA
v_gene: TRBV9
j_gene: TRBJ2-1
d_gene: TRBD1
CDR3aa: CASSVARQGVTYEQFF
CDR3nt: TGTGCCAGCAGCGTAGCTAGACAGGGGGTAACATATGAGCAGTTCTTC

abundance: NA
v_gene: TRBV3-1/TRBV3-2
j_gene: TRBJ2-7
d_gene: TRBD2
CDR3aa: CASSQLERGVRQYF
CDR3nt: TGTGCCAGCAGCCAATTAGAGCGGGGGGTTCGGCAGTACTTC

abundance: NA
v_gene: TRBV10-3
j_gene: TRBJ1-2
d_gene: NA
CDR3aa: CAISTTGSYGYTF
CDR3nt: TGTGCCATCAGCACTACAGGCTCCTATGGCTACACCTTC

abundance: NA
v_gene: TRBV24-1
j_gene: TRBJ1-2
d_gene: TRBD1
CDR3aa: CATSDPGTGDSYTF
CDR3nt: TGTGCCACCAGTGATCCTGGGACAGGGGACAGCTACACCTTC

abundance: NA
v_gene: TRBV10-3
j_gene: TRBJ2-7
d_gene: NA
CDR3aa: CAISEQGLYEQYF
CDR3nt: TGTGCCATCAGTGAACAGGGCCTCTACGAGCAGTACTTC

abundance: NA
v_gene: TRBV6-6
j_gene: TRBJ2-2
d_gene: NA
CDR3aa: CASSQPTGGLGLAGELFF
CDR3nt: TGTGCCAGCAGTCAACCCACGGGGGGCTTAGGTTTAGCCGGGGAGCTGTTTTTT

abundance: NA
v_gene: TRBV9
j_gene: TRBJ2-2
d_gene: TRBD1
CDR3aa: CASSVQDRGRSGELFF
CDR3nt: TGTGCCAGCAGCGTACAGGACAGGGGCAGATCCGGGGAGCTGTTTTTT

abundance: NA
v_gene: TRBV9
j_gene: TRBJ2-3
d_gene: TRBD2
CDR3aa: CASSVTGTSGGTDTQYF
CDR3nt: TGTGCCAGCAGCGTCACCGGGACTAGCGGGGGCACAGATACGCAGTATTTT

abundance: NA
v_gene: TRBV7-9
j_gene: TRBJ2-3
d_gene: NA
CDR3aa: CASSLGGADTQYF
CDR3nt: TGTGCCAGCAGCTTAGGGGGGGCAGATACGCAGTATTTT

abundance: NA
v_gene: TRBV28
j_gene: TRBJ2-5
d_gene: NA
CDR3aa: CASSITGPGKETQYF
CDR3nt: TGTGCCAGCAGTATCACAGGCCCTGGGAAAGAGACCCAGTACTTC

abundance: NA
v_gene: TRBV6-5
j_gene: TRBJ1-2
d_gene: TRBD1
CDR3aa: CASSSDRGSYGYTF
CDR3nt: TGTGCCAGCAGTTCCGACAGGGGGTCCTATGGCTACACCTTC

abundance: NA
v_gene: TRBV5-4
j_gene: TRBJ1-1
d_gene: NA
CDR3aa: CASSLVQADTEAFF
CDR3nt: TGTGCCAGCAGCTTGGTACAGGCCGACACTGAAGCTTTCTTT

abundance: NA
v_gene: TRBV7-9
j_gene: TRBJ2-2
d_gene: TRBD1
CDR3aa: CASSPGTDNTGELFF
CDR3nt: TGTGCCAGCAGTCCCGGGACAGACAACACCGGGGAGCTGTTTTTT

abundance: NA
v_gene: TRBV3-1/TRBV3-2
j_gene: TRBJ1-4
d_gene: NA
CDR3aa: CASSPGLGVQGEKLFF
CDR3nt: TGTGCCAGCAGCCCAGGCCTGGGGGTACAGGGAGAAAAACTGTTTTTT

abundance: NA
v_gene: TRBV28
j_gene: TRBJ1-5
d_gene: NA
CDR3aa: CASSLTQGPNQPQHF
CDR3nt: TGTGCCAGCAGTTTAACGCAGGGCCCTAATCAGCCCCAGCATTTT

abundance: NA
v_gene: TRBV3-1/TRBV3-2
j_gene: TRBJ2-3
d_gene: TRBD2
CDR3aa: CASSPSWGTSGSPRTDTQYF
CDR3nt: TGTGCCAGCAGCCCCAGTTGGGGGACTAGCGGGTCCCCTAGGACAGATACGCAGTATTTT

abundance: NA
v_gene: TRBV5-4
j_gene: TRBJ1-2
d_gene: TRBD1
CDR3aa: CASSLASGGVRGYTF
CDR3nt: TGTGCCAGCAGCTTGGCGTCAGGGGGCGTTCGGGGCTACACCTTC